Each of the 18 T cell receptor beta chains below was sequenced from the same sample in a study of blood T cells in healthy people across ages (dated by TCRdb to the mid-2010s). Libraries were made using 5' RACE. Sequencing was performed on an Illumina HiSeq 2500. The second PCR ran for about 6 to 12 cycles and used a J-beta primer mix along with a sample-barcoded 5' primer. TCRdb trimmed the raw reads at Q25, called clones with MiXCR and kept productive beta chains. Every CDR3 protein is listed once, alongside the most common genes and DNA of its rows. For this sample there are about 800,000 distinct CDR3 sequences; 58% appear just once. The ten most abundant clones make up over 20% of the sample. Source material: blood. The receptors derive from a man between 25 and 39 years old in good health.

The rearrangement joins TRBV20-1 to TRBJ2-7; D is tentatively TRBD1 or TRBD2 (6 bases each). TRBJ2-4 explains the end of the DNA better; the J call may be wrong. The CDR3 length is 16 residues. Germline values: CDR1 DFQATT, CDR2 SNEGSKA (reference sequence). This CDR3 reads CSARNGQLGGKNIQYF. The CDR3 DNA reads TGCAGTGCTAGAAATGGACAGTTGGGGGGCAAAAACATTCAGTACTTC.

This sequence joins TRBV27 and TRBJ1-1; D is ambiguous. The CDR3 length is 15 residues. Trimming pared 9 bases from V and 5 bases from J, leaving 22 bases between. The germline V gene encodes CDR1 MNHEY and CDR2 SMNVEV (reference sequence). As DNA, the CDR3 is TGTGCCAGTACTAATAGAAGGTCCCCTGAAACTGAAGCTTTCTTT. Translation gives CASTNRRSPETEAFF.

The gene calls are TRBV6-6 and TRBJ1-1, with D unclear. The CDR3 loop spans 16 amino acids. Germline loops: CDR1 MNHNY, CDR2 SVGAGI (reference sequence). V was cut by 3 bases and J by 3 bases, with 17 bases left in between. In DNA form, the CDR3 reads TGTGCCAGCAGTTATTCTACTTTTGCAGAGCACACTGAAGCTTTCTTT. Protein sequence: CASSYSTFAEHTEAFF.

The gene calls are TRBV20-1 and TRBJ2-1; 9 nucleotides agree with TRBD2. In germline, CDR1 is DFQATT, CDR2 SNEGSKA (reference sequence). There are 16 residues in the CDR3. Unmatched junction bases numbered 11, after V lost 0 bases and J lost 8 bases. The CDR3 nucleotides read TGCAGTGCTAGAGATCTCCCTAGCGGGATGTTATATGAGCAGTTCTTC. Its protein product is CSARDLPSGMLYEQFF.

The gene calls are TRBV10-3 and TRBJ2-7; D is unclear. Between the trimmed V and J ends, which lost 3 bases and 3 bases, there was a span of 15 bases. Germline CDR1 reads ENHRY; CDR2 reads SYGVKD. The CDR3 spans 15 residues. The CDR3 DNA follows: TGTGCCATCAGTGACATTAGCAGAAGAGACTACGAGCAGTACTTC. Amino acids: CAISDISRRDYEQYF.

This clonotype was counted many times. This chain uses TRBV27 with TRBJ1-2; no reliable D call. Looked up from germline, CDR1 is MNHEY and CDR2 is SMNVEV (reference sequence). This CDR3 contains 14 residues. V was cut by 3 bases and J by 4 bases, with 12 bases left in between. CDR3: CASSLASDGYGYTF. The CDR3 DNA sequence: TGTGCCAGCAGTTTGGCCTCGGACGGCTATGGCTACACCTTC.

V is TRBV10-3 and J is TRBJ2-7, with D possibly being TRBD2 (5 bases). Trimming removed 8 bases at V and 2 bases at J, with 25 bases between. Germline CDR1 and CDR2: ENHRY and SYGVKD. This CDR3 comprises 17 residues. The CDR3 sequence: CAIGPTLRGQDPYEQYF. The CDR3 coding sequence is TGTGCCATCGGACCCACCCTCCGGGGTCAAGATCCCTACGAGCAGTACTTC.

The chain recombines TRBV20-1 with TRBJ2-1; possibly TRBD2 for D (5 bases). The CDR3 runs 12 residues. V lost 5 bases and J lost 4, with 9 bases in between. Germline CDR1 and CDR2: DFQATT and SNEGSKA (reference sequence). The CDR3 sequence: CSALGLYNEQFF. The CDR3, as DNA: TGCAGTGCTCTCGGACTTTACAATGAGCAGTTCTTC.

This chain joins TRBV7-9 and TRBJ2-1, with no clear D. The CDR3 spans 15 residues. V shed 6 bases and J shed 1 base, with 13 bases lying between them. CDR1 is SEHNR, CDR2 FQNEAQ, per germline (reference sequence). CDR3 region: CASRSERYSYNEQFF. DNA for the CDR3: TGTGCCAGCAGATCCGAGAGGTATTCCTACAATGAGCAGTTCTTC. The entire variable domain, with the rest obtained from reference TRBV7-9 and TRBJ2-1, is as follows: DTGVSQNPRHKITKRGQNVTFRCDPISEHNRLYWYRQTLGQGPEFLTYFQNEAQLEKSRLLSDRFSAERPKGSFSTLEIQRTEQGDSAMYLCASRSERYSYNEQFFGPGTRLTVL.

The V gene is TRBV29-1, the J gene TRBJ2-3; D gene ambiguous. From germline, CDR1 is SQVTM and CDR2 ANQGSEA. The length of the CDR3 is 13 residues. The V and J ends lost 1 base and 5 bases respectively, with 10 bases between them. The CDR3 here is CSVEADGLDTQYF. The CDR3 DNA sequence: TGCAGCGTTGAAGCCGACGGGTTAGATACGCAGTATTTT.

This clonotype has only one observation. The genes are TRBV5-5 and TRBJ2-5; D is possibly TRBD2 (5 bases). The DNA matches TRBJ2-1 better at its end, which makes the J call doubtful. CDR1 and CDR2 from the germline V gene are SGHKS and YYEKEE (reference sequence). CDR3 length equals 14 residues. CDR3: CASSLIGEQETQFF. CDR3 nucleotide sequence: TGTGCCAGCAGCTTGATCGGGGAACAAGAGACCCAGTTCTTC.

This chain uses TRBV7-2 with TRBJ2-3, with D hard to call. V lost 5 bases to trimming and J lost 4 bases, with 10 bases between them. Germline CDR1 reads SGHTA; CDR2 reads FQGNSA. The CDR3 has 13 residues. DNA of the CDR3: TGTGCCAGCAGCGGATGGAACCCAGATACGCAGTATTTT. It yields the protein CASSGWNPDTQYF.

The chain links TRBV10-3 to TRBJ1-1; 7 bases are a match to TRBD1. Germline V gives CDR1 ENHRY, CDR2 SYGVKD. The V gene end was trimmed by 6 bases and the J gene end by 8 bases; junction bases not matched to a gene: 12. This CDR3 contains 14 residues. The CDR3 bases are TGTGCCATCAGATATACCGGGACAGCGGGGGAAGCTTTCTTT. Translation gives CAIRYTGTAGEAFF.

The genes are TRBV20-1 and TRBJ2-4, with TRBD1 as a possible D gene (6 bases). The CDR3 has 14 amino acids. Germline-derived CDR1 and CDR2 are DFQATT and SNEGSKA (reference sequence). V was trimmed by 3 bases and J by 10 bases, leaving 19 bases between them. CDR3 nucleotide sequence: TGCAGTGCTAGGTCGCGACAGGTCCTACCGATTCAGTACTTC. Its translation: CSARSRQVLPIQYF.

The chain uses TRBV20-1 and TRBJ2-1; TRBD2 aligns across 8 bases. The CDR3 runs to 15 residues. Germline V gene data show CDR1 as DFQATT and CDR2 as SNEGSKA (reference sequence). Trimming took 5 bases from V and 7 from J; bases not matched to a gene: 13. CDR3 in amino acids: CSAGGLAPQTNEQFF. The CDR3 DNA reads TGCAGTGCTGGCGGACTAGCCCCCCAAACGAATGAGCAGTTCTTC.

This clonotype has just one count. The rearrangement links TRBV4-2 to TRBJ2-1; TRBD2 might be the D (6 bases). Germline V gives CDR1 LGHNA, CDR2 YNFKEQ. CDR3 size: 16 residues. V gave up 0 bases and J gave up 7 bases, with 16 bases separating them. CDR3 amino acids: CASSQEITSMGNEQFF. The CDR3 DNA reads TGTGCCAGCAGCCAAGAAATTACTAGCATGGGGAATGAGCAGTTCTTC.

The V gene is TRBV4-1, the J gene TRBJ2-1; D may be TRBD1 (5 bases). V lost 1 base and J lost 10, with 20 bases in between. Germline values: CDR1 MGHRA, CDR2 YSYEKL. The CDR3 totals 16 residues. CDR3 protein: CASSQGTGQNLYEQFF. CDR3 sequence (DNA): TGCGCCAGCAGCCAAGGTACAGGCCAAAACCTGTACGAGCAGTTCTTC.

The chain employs TRBV20-1 and TRBJ2-1; 12 positions agree with TRBD2. The CDR3 runs to 15 residues. Trimming at V came to 5 bases and at J to 5 bases, leaving 7 bases not matched to a gene. In germline, CDR1 is DFQATT, CDR2 SNEGSKA (reference sequence). DNA of the CDR3: TGCAGTGCTTTAACGACTAGCGGGGGAGACAATGAGCAGTTCTTC. Its translation: CSALTTSGGDNEQFF.